One TCR beta chain is described in this entry. Its antigen is undetermined. Naive CD8 cells lacked CD45RO, underwent positive selection for CCR7 and left out terminally differentiated effector memory CD45RA+ cells. Trimming cost V 5 bases and J 5 bases; bases outside gene matches: 7. The germline V gene has CDR1 SNHLY and CDR2 FYNNEI. There are 14 residues in the CDR3. Deep was the level used in running the assay. Sequenced by immunoSEQ multiplex PCR; TCRdb stores in-frame clones only, minus some. The sample yields about 2 million clones, approximately 94% seen once. This entry belongs to a study of shared clonotypes between healthy human individuals. Study details: CD4 naive cells filled three plates per donor, CD4 memory three, CD8 naive two and CD8 memory one.

Whole-study results and caveats: Clonotype sharing levels among donors were expected to vary with sequencing depth. Generation probabilities of non-shared clonotypes were lower (relative to those shared by all four donors).

Sequencing was performed on naive CD8+ T cells sorted from blood. The clonotype was recovered from a man aged 18 to 30 in good health. This chain uses TRBV2 with TRBJ2-7; 9 nucleotides agree with TRBD2. CDR3 sequence reads: CASSRGGALDEQYF. In nucleotides, the CDR3 is TGTGCCAGCAGTCGCGGGGGGGCTCTGGACGAGCAGTACTTC. The whole variable domain, remainder taken from reference TRBV2 and TRBJ2-7, is EPEVTQTPSHQVTQMGQEVILRCVPISNHLYFYWYRQILGQKVEFLVSFYNNEISEKSEIFDDQFSVERPDGSNFTLKIRSTKLEDSAMYFCASSRGGALDEQYFGPGTRLTVT.